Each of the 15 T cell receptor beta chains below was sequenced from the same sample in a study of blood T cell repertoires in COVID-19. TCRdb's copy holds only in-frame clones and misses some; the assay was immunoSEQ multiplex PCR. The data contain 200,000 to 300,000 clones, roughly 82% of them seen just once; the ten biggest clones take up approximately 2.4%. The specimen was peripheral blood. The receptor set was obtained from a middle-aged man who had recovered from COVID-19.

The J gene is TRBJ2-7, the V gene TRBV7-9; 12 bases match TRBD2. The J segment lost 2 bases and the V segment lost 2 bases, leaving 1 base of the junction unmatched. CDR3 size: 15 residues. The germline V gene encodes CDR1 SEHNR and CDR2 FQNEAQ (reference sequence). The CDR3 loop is CASSLTSGGTYEQYF. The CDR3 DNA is TGTGCCAGCAGCTTAACTAGCGGGGGGACCTACGAGCAGTACTTC.

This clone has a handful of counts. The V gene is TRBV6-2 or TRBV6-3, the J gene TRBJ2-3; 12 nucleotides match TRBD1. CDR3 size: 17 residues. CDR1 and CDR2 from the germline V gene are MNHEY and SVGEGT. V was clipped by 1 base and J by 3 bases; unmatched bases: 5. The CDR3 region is CASSYLGQGARTDTQYF. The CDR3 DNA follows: TGTGCCAGCAGTTACTTGGGACAGGGGGCAAGGACAGATACGCAGTATTTT.

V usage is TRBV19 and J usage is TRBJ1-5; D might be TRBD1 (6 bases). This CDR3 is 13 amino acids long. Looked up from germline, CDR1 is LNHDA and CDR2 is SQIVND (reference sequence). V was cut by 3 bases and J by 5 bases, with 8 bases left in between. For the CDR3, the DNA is TGTGCCAGTAGTATGAACAGGGATCAGCCCCAGCATTTT. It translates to CASSMNRDQPQHF.

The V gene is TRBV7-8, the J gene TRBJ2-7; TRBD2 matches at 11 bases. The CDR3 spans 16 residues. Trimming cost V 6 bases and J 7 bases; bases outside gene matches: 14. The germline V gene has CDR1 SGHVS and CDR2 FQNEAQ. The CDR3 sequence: CASSPGLAGSLSEQYF. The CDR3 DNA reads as TGTGCCAGCAGTCCTGGACTAGCGGGTTCTCTATCAGAGCAGTACTTC.

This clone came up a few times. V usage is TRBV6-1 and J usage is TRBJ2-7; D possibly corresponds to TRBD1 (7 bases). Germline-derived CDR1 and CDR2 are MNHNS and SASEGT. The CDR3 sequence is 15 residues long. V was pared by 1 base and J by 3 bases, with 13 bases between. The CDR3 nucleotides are TGTGCCAGCAGTGAAGTGGCAGGGGGGAGCTACGAGCAGTACTTC. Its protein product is CASSEVAGGSYEQYF.

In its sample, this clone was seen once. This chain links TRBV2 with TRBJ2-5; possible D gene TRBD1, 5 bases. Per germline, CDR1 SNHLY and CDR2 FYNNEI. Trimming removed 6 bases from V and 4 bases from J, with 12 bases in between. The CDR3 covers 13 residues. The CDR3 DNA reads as TGTGCCAGCAGGGACACTTCCCCAGAGACCCAGTACTTC. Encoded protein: CASRDTSPETQYF.

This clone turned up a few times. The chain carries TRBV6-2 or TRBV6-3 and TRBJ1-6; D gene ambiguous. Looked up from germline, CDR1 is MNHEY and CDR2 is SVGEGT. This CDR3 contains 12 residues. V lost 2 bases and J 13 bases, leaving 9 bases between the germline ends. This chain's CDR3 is CASSYGGPPLHF. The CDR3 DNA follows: TGTGCCAGCAGTTACGGAGGGCCTCCCCTCCACTTT.

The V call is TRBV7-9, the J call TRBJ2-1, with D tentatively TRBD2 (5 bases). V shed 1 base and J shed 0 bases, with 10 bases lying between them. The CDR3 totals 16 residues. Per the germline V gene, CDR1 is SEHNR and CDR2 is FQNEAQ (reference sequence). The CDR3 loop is CASSLEIGVSYNEQFF. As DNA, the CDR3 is TGTGCCAGCAGCTTAGAGATCGGGGTCTCCTACAATGAGCAGTTCTTC.

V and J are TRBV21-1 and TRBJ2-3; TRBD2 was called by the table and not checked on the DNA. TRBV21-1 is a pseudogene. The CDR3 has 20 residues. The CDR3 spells CASSKVLRTSGRLRTDTQYF. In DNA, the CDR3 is TGTGCCAGCAGCAAAGTTCTTAGGACTAGCGGGAGACTCCGCACAGATACGCAGTATTTT.

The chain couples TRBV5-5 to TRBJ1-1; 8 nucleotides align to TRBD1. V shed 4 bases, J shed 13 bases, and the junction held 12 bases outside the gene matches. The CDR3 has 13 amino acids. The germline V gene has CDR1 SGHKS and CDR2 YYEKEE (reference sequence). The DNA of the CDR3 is TGTGCCAGCAGCGGACAGGGTCTCAGGTTCCATTTCTTT. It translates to CASSGQGLRFHFF.

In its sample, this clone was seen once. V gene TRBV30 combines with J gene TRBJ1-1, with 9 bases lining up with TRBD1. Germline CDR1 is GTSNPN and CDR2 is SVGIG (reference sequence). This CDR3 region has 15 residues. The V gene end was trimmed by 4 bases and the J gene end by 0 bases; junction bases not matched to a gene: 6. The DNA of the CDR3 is TGTGCCTGGAATAAAGGACAGGGGATGAACACTGAAGCTTTCTTT. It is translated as CAWNKGQGMNTEAFF.

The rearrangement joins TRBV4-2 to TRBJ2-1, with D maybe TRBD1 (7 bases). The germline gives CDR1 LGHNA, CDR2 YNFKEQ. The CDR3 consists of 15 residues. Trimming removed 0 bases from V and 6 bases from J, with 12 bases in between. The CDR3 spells CASSQDYRGGNEQFF. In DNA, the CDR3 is TGTGCCAGCAGCCAAGACTACAGGGGAGGCAATGAGCAGTTCTTC.

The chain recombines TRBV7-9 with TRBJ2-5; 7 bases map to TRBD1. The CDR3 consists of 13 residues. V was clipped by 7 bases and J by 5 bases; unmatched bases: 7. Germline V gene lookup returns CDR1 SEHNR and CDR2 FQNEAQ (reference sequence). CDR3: CASIDRVGETQYF. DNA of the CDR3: TGTGCCAGCATCGACAGGGTGGGGGAGACCCAGTACTTC. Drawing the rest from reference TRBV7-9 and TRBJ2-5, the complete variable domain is DTGVSQNPRHKITKRGQNVTFRCDPISEHNRLYWYRQTLGQGPEFLTYFQNEAQLEKSRLLSDRFSAERPKGSFSTLEIQRTEQGDSAMYLCASIDRVGETQYFGPGTRLLVL.

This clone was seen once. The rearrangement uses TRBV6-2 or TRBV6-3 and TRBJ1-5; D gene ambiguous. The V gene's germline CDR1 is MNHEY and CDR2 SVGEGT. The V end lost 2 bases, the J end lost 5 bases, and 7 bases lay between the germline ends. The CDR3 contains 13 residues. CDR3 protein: CASSYVADQPQHF. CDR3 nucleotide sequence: TGTGCCAGCAGTTACGTGGCGGATCAGCCCCAGCATTTT.

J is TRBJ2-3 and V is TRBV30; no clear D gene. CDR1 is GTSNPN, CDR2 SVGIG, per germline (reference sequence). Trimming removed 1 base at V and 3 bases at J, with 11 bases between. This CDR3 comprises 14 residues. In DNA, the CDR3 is TGTGCCTGGAGTGCCTCGGGTGGGACAGATACGCAGTATTTT. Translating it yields CAWSASGGTDTQYF.